These 2 T cell receptor beta chains were all obtained from the same sample, sequenced in a study of blood T cell repertoires in COVID-19 (dated by TCRdb to the early 2020s). The method behind the library was the immunoSEQ multiplex PCR assay. In TCRdb, the immuneACCESS table is reduced to in-frame sequences with V and J assigned. These tables do not hold every clone; where another copy was compared, an unresolved V gene accounts for under half, and the others remain unexplained. This sample lists fewer than 300,000 clones; around nine tenths were detected once. Of the sample, 0.95% to 1.2% is held by the ten largest clones. Sequencing was performed on PBMCs or T cells enriched from blood (not recorded which). These receptors were obtained from a woman aged 25 to 39 who had recovered from COVID-19.

This chain links TRBV5-1 with TRBJ2-2; unclear D gene. Deletions cut 4 bases from V and 3 bases from J, with 7 bases between. The CDR3 has 13 amino acids. The V gene's germline CDR1 is SGHRS and CDR2 YFSETQ. The DNA of the CDR3 is TGCGCCAGCAGCGAGCAAGACACCGGGGAGCTGTTTTTT. Amino acid sequence: CASSEQDTGELFF.

V gene TRBV18 combines with J gene TRBJ2-5; 7 positions agree with TRBD2. The CDR3 has 15 residues. Germline CDR1 KGHSH, CDR2 LQKENI. Unmatched junction bases numbered 3, after V lost 1 base and J lost 1 base. The CDR3 DNA sequence: TGTGCCAGCTCACCACAGGGCGGGAGCCAAGAGACCCAGTACTTC. This gives the protein CASSPQGGSQETQYF.